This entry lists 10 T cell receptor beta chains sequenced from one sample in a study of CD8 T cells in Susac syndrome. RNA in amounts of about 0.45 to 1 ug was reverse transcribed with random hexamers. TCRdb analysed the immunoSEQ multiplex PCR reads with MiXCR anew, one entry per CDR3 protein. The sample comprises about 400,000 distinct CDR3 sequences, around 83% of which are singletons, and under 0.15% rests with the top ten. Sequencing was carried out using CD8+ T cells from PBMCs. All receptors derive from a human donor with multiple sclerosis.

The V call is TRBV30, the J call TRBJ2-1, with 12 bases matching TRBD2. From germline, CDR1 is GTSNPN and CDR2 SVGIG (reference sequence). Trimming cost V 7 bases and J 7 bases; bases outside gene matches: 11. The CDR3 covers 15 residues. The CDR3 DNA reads TGTGCCTCAGATAGGACTAGCGGGGTGTTAAATGAGCAGTTCTTC. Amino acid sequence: CASDRTSGVLNEQFF.

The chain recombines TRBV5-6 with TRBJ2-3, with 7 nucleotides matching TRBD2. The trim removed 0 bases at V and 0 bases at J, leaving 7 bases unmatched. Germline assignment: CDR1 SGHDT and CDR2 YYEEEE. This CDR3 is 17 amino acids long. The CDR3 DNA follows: TGTGCCAGCAGCTTGGCCCAGGCTAGCGGAAGCACAGATACGCAGTATTTT. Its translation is CASSLAQASGSTDTQYF.

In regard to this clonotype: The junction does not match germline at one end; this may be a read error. CDR3 region: CSAELGQAGGYTF. CDR3 nucleotides: TGCAGCGCTGAATTAGGACAGGCTGGGGGCTACACCTTC. This sequence joins TRBV29-1 and TRBJ1-2; 7 bases align to TRBD1. This CDR3 comprises 13 residues. Germline loops: CDR1 SQVTM, CDR2 ANQGSEA.

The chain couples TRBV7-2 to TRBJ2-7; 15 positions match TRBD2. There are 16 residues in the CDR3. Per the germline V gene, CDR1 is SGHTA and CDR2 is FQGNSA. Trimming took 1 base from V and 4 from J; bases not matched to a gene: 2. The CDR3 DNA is TGTGCCAGCAGCTTAGAGGGACTAGCGGGGGGTTACGAGCAGTACTTC. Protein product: CASSLEGLAGGYEQYF.

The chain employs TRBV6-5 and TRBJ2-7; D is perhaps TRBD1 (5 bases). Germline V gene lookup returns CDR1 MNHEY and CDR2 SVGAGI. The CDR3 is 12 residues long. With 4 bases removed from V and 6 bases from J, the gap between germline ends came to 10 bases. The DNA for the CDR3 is TGTGCCAGCAGTTGGCAAGGGGCCGAGCAGTACTTC. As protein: CASSWQGAEQYF.

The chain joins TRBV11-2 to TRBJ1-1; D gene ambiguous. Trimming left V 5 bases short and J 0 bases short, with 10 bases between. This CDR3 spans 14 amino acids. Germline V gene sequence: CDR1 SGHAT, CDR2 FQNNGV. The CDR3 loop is CASSPSRMNTEAFF. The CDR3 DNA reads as TGTGCCAGCAGCCCATCTCGCATGAACACTGAAGCTTTCTTT.

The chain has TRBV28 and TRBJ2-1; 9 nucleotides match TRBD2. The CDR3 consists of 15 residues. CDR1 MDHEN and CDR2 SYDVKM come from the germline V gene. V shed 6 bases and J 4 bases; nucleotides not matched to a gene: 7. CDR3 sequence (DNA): TGTGCCAGCAGCCCCGCTAGCGGGACTTACAATGAGCAGTTCTTC. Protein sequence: CASSPASGTYNEQFF.

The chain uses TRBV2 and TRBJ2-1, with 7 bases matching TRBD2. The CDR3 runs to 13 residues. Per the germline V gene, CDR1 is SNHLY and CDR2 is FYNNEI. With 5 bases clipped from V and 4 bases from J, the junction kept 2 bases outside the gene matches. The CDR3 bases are TGTGCCAGCAGTCTAGCGGATTACAATGAGCAGTTCTTC. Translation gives CASSLADYNEQFF.

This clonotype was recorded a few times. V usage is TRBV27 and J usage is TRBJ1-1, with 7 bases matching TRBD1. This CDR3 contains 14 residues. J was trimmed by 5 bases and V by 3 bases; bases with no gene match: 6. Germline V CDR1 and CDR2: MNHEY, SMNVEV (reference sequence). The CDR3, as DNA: TGTGCCAGCAGTTTGAGGGGGCGAGAGACTGAAGCTTTCTTT. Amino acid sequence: CASSLRGRETEAFF.

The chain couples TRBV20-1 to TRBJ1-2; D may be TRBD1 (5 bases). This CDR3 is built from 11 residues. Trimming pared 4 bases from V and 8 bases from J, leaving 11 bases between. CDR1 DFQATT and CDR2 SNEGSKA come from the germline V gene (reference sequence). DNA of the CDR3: TGCAGTGCTATGGGGCTTGGGGGCTACACCTTC. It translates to CSAMGLGGYTF.